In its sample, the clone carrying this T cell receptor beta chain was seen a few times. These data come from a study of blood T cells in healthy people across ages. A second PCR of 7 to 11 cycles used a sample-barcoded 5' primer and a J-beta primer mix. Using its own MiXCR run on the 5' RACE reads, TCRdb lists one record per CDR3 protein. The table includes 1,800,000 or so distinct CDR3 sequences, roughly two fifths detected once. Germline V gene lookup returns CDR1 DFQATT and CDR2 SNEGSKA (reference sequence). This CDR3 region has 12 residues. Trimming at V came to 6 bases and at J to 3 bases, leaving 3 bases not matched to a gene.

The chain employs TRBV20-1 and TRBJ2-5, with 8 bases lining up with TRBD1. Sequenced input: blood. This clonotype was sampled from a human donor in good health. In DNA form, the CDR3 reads TGCAGTGCCCCGACAGGGGAAGAGACCCAGTACTTC. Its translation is CSAPTGEETQYF.